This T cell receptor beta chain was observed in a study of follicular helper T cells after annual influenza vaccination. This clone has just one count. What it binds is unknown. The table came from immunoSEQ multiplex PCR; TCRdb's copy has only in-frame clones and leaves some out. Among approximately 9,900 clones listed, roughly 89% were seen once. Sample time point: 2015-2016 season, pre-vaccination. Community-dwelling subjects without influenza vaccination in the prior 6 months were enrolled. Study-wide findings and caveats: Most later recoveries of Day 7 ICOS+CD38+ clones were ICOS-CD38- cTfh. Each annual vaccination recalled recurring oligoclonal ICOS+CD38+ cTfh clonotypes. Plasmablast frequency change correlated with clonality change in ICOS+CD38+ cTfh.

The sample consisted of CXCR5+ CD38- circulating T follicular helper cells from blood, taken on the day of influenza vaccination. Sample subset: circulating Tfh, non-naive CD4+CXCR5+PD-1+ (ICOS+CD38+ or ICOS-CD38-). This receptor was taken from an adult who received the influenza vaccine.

DNA for the CDR3: TGTGCCAGCAGTTTAAGTGAGAATGGCTACACCTTC. Its protein product is CASSLSENGYTF. This chain joins TRBV28 and TRBJ1-2, with D unclear. Germline values: CDR1 MDHEN, CDR2 SYDVKM. V lost 2 bases to trimming and J lost 6 bases, with 7 bases between them. The CDR3 loop spans 12 amino acids.